This entry features one T cell receptor beta chain sequence. What it binds is unknown. The sample is drawn from a study of Ad26.COV2.S vaccination and SARS-CoV-2 variants. The assay was immunoSEQ multiplex PCR, and TCRdb's table has in-frame clones only and misses some. Of 350,000 to 500,000 clones in the sample, 90% are singletons; the top ten hold less than 4.5%. The CDR3 consists of 15 residues. The junction had 8 bases not matched to a gene; V was cut back by 4 bases and J by 3 bases. CDR1 and CDR2 from the germline V gene are SGHNT and YYREEE (reference sequence). Study-wide results and limits: Spike-specific CD8+ and CD4+ T cell responses reportedly showed substantial breadth after vaccination.

The treatment is: some 20 received Ad26.COV2.S at low or high dose, single or two shots; roughly five received placebo; per-sample allocation not given. Sampling happened 63 days after the first vaccine or placebo injection. Donor was an adult aged 18-55 years in Boston. The rearrangement joins TRBV5-4 to TRBJ1-1; 8 bases are shared with TRBD1. This TCR came from a person between 18 and 60 years old who received the Ad26.COV2.S COVID-19 vaccine or a placebo. The sequencing here drew on peripheral blood, taken in a trial of Ad26.COV2.S vaccine versus placebo. This chain's CDR3 is CASSTNRGRDTEAFF. CDR3 nucleotides: TGTGCCAGCAGCACTAACAGGGGGAGGGACACTGAAGCTTTCTTT.